This T cell receptor (beta chain) was sequenced during a study of human T cells and chemical hapten exposure. This clonotype showed up many times. Noted time point: pre-sensitization, week 0. Treatment meaning: therapeutic diphenylcyclopropenone sensitization with weekly scalp DPC. Alopecia patients, 18 to 70 years old and DPC-suitable, served as donors. TCRdb analysed the RACE reads with MiXCR anew, one entry per CDR3 protein. The sample has 50,000 to 65,000 distinct CDR3 sequences, about 7% seen once. The V gene's germline CDR1 is SEHNR and CDR2 FQNEAQ (reference sequence). Trimming pared 5 bases from V and 8 bases from J, leaving 15 bases between. The CDR3 has 14 residues.

This TCR derives from a woman aged 25 to 45 with alopecia areata. Some clones in this sample may be carry-over from other donors' samples. The V call is TRBV7-9, the J call TRBJ1-4; tentative D call: TRBD1 (6 bases). The sequencing here drew on whole blood, taken in connection with sensitization to the hapten diphenylcyclopropenone (DPC). The CDR3 DNA reads TGTGCCAGCAGCACAACAGGGTACGGCGAAAAACTGTTTTTT. It specifies CASSTTGYGEKLFF.